This T cell receptor (beta chain) was obtained from a study of blood T cell repertoires in COVID-19. Study-level background: T cells, B-cell-depleted T cells, or PBMCs provided the cDNA or gDNA that served as material.

Original methodology: Reference gene primers were amplified, and this amplification served to estimate nucleated cell counts. Only in-frame clones appear in the TCRdb table, and some are missing; sequencing was by immunoSEQ multiplex PCR. Clone size and V and J calls were adopted from that table, with D and trimming inferred from the DNA. In the table there are a few hundred thousand clones, about 86% of which are singletons. Unmatched junction bases numbered 3, after V lost 2 bases and J lost 1 base. This CDR3 spans 15 amino acids. Germline-derived CDR1 and CDR2 are SGDLS and YYNGEE. This clone was seen once.

This chain connects TRBV9 to TRBJ2-1, with 7 bases that match TRBD1. This TCR came from a man older than 75 with acute or convalescent COVID-19. The sample consisted of peripheral blood. CDR3 DNA sequence: TGTGCCAGCAGCGTCGAGACAGGGTCCTACAATGAGCAGTTCTTC. This translates into CASSVETGSYNEQFF.